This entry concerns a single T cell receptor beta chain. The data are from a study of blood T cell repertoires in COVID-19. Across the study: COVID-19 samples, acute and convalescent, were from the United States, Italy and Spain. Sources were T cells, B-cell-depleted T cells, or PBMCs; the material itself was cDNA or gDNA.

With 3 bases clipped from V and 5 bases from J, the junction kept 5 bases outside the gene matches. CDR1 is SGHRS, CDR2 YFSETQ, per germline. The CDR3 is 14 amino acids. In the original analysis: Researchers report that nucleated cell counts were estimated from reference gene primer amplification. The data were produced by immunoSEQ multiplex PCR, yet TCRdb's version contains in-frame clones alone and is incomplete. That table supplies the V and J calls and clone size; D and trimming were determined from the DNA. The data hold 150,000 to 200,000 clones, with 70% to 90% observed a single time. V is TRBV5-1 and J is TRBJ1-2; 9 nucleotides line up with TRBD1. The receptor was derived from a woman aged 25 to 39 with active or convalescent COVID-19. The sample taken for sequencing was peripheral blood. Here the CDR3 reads CASSSGQGNYGYTF. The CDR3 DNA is TGCGCCAGCAGCTCCGGACAGGGGAATTATGGCTACACCTTC.